This TCR beta chain originates from a study of blood T cell repertoires in COVID-19 (dated by TCRdb to the early 2020s). As for the study more broadly: Samples covering the acute and convalescent phases of COVID-19 were provided by collaborators in the United States, Italy and Spain. The material from the prospective study consisted of cDNA or gDNA derived from T cells, B-cell-depleted T cells, or PBMCs. The dataset comprised deeply sampled blood TCRbeta repertoires from subjects exposed to, actively infected with, or recovered from COVID-19. A freely available public database, intended as a resource for researchers studying the immune response to SARS-CoV-2, is where the repertoires were released. Samples were obtained from the ongoing ImmuneRACE study (first 160 participants) and from about 1,300 subjects provided by 6 global collaborators. A de-identified subject ID, COVID-19 status, age in years and sex were almost always included in the sample metadata. Where available, HLA class I and class II types were taken from metadata supplied by the sample provider and were not determined by assay-based typing. What the study reported, not specific to this receptor: How much clinical and demographic metadata was included differed by source and by participant, and the metadata was provided uncurated.

The immunoSEQ Assay, a bias-controlled multiplex PCR, was used to amplify TCRbeta CDR3 regions from genomic DNA. As for the original processing: Within the assay, amplification of reference gene primers was used to estimate how many nucleated cells each sample contained. To quantify the absolute abundance of each unique TCRbeta CDR3 rearrangement, sequence reads were collapsed and filtered. Productive Simpson clonality was computed per sample as the square root of Simpson's diversity index over productive rearrangements. The table was pulled from immuneACCESS by TCRdb, which kept in-frame rearrangements only. Such tables lose some clones; where checked, under half of the loss comes from unresolved V genes, and the rest has no known cause. That table gives V, J and clone size, and the DNA gave D and trimming. The sample table records approximately 13,000 clones; over 75% of these occur just once. In total, the top ten clones hold approximately 30% of the sample.

Collaborating institutions collected whole blood in K2EDTA tubes following their own protocols. For TCRbeta analysis, collaborators shipped samples in one of three forms: frozen whole blood, isolated PBMCs, or DNA extracted from either of those sample types. A word on this clone: It lacks a known antigen. Per-base qualities were not stored, and no clone one base away is much larger.

CDR1 and CDR2 are drawn from the germline V gene (reference sequence): SEHNR, FQNEAQ. From the cysteine up to the phenylalanine, the CDR3 has a length of 15 residues. Only the CDR3 DNA is retained, 45 bases long and in frame from the first base. V is cut by 5 bases and J by 5 bases, and the space between the germline ends is 16 bases. This sequence was found in a human donor in a cohort sampled during active COVID-19. Sequences were obtained from peripheral blood. The sequence joins TRBV7-9 to TRBJ2-1; TRBD1 is possibly the D segment (5 matching bases). The nucleotides are TGTGCCAGCAGCCCTACTTGGGGCCCGAACAATGAGCAGTTCTTC. This gives the protein CASSPTWGPNNEQFF.